The rows below give T cell receptor beta chains drawn from one sample of a study of blood T cell repertoires in COVID-19. Sequencing used immunoSEQ multiplex PCR; TCRdb keeps in-frame clones, though not all of them. Among about 200,000 clones listed, around 80% were seen once. Sequencing was performed on peripheral blood. Source of these receptors: a man in his forties with acute or convalescent COVID-19. Each CDR3 is given without its conserved first and last residue.

CDR3 length,V gene,J gene,CDR3 protein
13,TRBV5-1,TRBJ2-5,ASSSTPGAGETQY
11,TRBV30,TRBJ1-2,AWSPGSNYGYT
15,TRBV6-2/TRBV6-3,TRBJ1-2,ASSDWDRGAINYGYT
12,TRBV7-9,TRBJ2-7,ASSMGLAGEEQY
14,TRBV6-6,TRBJ2-3,ASSKRQGGAPDTQY
14,TRBV15,TRBJ1-2,ATSREYRLGAYGYT
14,TRBV7-2,TRBJ1-5,ASSLVGTDSNQPQH
11,TRBV19,TRBJ2-1,ASGLAGRNEQF
15,TRBV4-2,TRBJ1-4,ASSQEGSRQGYEKLF
13,TRBV7-9,TRBJ2-1,ASSPVAGGYNEQF
13,TRBV9,TRBJ1-1,ASSVSAGDYTEAF
11,TRBV11-2,TRBJ2-5,ASSLEVSRAQY
16,TRBV27,TRBJ1-4,ASSFQGQGFRTNEKLF
13,TRBV5-5,TRBJ1-2,ASSPLGREGDGYT